This passage covers 25 T cell receptor beta chains from one sample sequenced in a study of T cell repertoires in cytomegalovirus infection. TCRdb used MiXCR to reprocess the reads, holding one entry per CDR3 protein. The data contain some 150,000 distinct CDR3 sequences, around 24% of them singletons. Sequenced material: PBMCs. The receptors here all came from a human donor in good health (CMV status not recorded). Some clones in this sample may be carry-over from other donors' samples.

The chain links TRBV29-1 to TRBJ1-1; D is uncertain. The CDR3 is 14 residues long. V shed 4 bases and J shed 3 bases, with 15 bases lying between them. Germline assignment: CDR1 SQVTM and CDR2 ANQGSEA. The CDR3 protein is CSVVPWGGYTEAFF. The CDR3 nucleotides read TGCAGCGTTGTGCCATGGGGTGGGTACACTGAAGCTTTCTTT.

This clonotype has a handful of counts. The gene calls are TRBV7-8 and TRBJ2-5; the D gene is possibly TRBD2 (7 bases). Deletions cut 2 bases from V and 2 bases from J, with 18 bases between. The CDR3 contains 17 residues. Per germline, CDR1 SGHVS and CDR2 FQNEAQ. The CDR3 region has the DNA TGTGCCAGCAGCTTATACAGGGAGGGAGCCGGGCAAGAGACCCAGTACTTC. Protein product: CASSLYREGAGQETQYF.

This clonotype was seen ten or more times. The rearrangement joins TRBV7-2 to TRBJ2-1; the match to TRBD2 covers 7 bases. V was clipped by 8 bases and J by 7 bases; unmatched bases: 11. Germline V gene lookup returns CDR1 SGHTA and CDR2 FQGNSA. The CDR3 is made up of 14 amino acids. The CDR3 DNA sequence: TGTGCCAGCCATGCGGGAGAAGCTGAAAATGAGCAGTTCTTC. Residues: CASHAGEAENEQFF.

This chain uses TRBV6-5 with TRBJ2-7; 7 bases align to TRBD1. J lost 2 bases, V lost 6 bases, and 10 bases had no gene match. CDR1 is MNHEY and CDR2 is SVGAGI in the germline V gene. The CDR3 length is 15 residues. CDR3 residues: CASRPTGVGPYEQYF. Written as DNA, the CDR3 is TGTGCCAGCAGACCTACAGGGGTAGGACCCTACGAGCAGTACTTC.

In this sample, this clonotype turned up many times. This chain uses TRBV29-1 with TRBJ2-3; 11 bases align to TRBD1. The ends lost 0 bases at V and 1 base at J; junction bases unmatched: 6. Germline V gives CDR1 SQVTM, CDR2 ANQGSEA. This CDR3 region has 17 residues. The CDR3 loop reads CSVEDRDRGLRTDTQYF. DNA for the CDR3: TGCAGCGTTGAAGATAGGGACAGGGGGTTACGCACAGATACGCAGTATTTT.

The J gene is TRBJ1-3, the V gene TRBV28, with D tentatively TRBD1 (5 bases). Germline assignment: CDR1 MDHEN and CDR2 SYDVKM. CDR3 size: 15 residues. The ends were cut back, 6 bases at V and 0 bases at J, with 12 bases in the middle. The CDR3 protein is CASSSLGTSGNTIYF. For the CDR3, the DNA is TGTGCCAGCAGCTCACTGGGGACCTCTGGAAACACCATATATTTT.

This clonotype came up a few times. CDR3 nucleotides: TGCAGTGCTAGGGGTACAGGCAACTACGAGCAGTACTTC. Its protein product is CSARGTGNYEQYF. This sequence joins TRBV20-1 and TRBJ2-7, with D tentatively TRBD1 (5 bases). The CDR3 consists of 13 residues. Between the trimmed V and J ends, which lost 3 bases and 3 bases, there was a span of 12 bases. Germline CDR1 reads DFQATT; CDR2 reads SNEGSKA (reference sequence).

This clonotype was observed many times. The CDR3 loop reads CASSPAGGRPDTQYF. CDR3 coding DNA: TGTGCCAGCAGCCCAGCGGGGGGGCGACCAGATACGCAGTATTTT. The chain carries TRBV7-3 and TRBJ2-3; 10 bases match TRBD2. Unmatched junction bases numbered 6, after V lost 5 bases and J lost 4 bases. There are 15 residues in the CDR3. CDR1 and CDR2 (germline): SGHTA, FQGTGA.

This clonotype was found many times. The rearrangement links TRBV7-2 to TRBJ2-5, with 13 bases aligning to TRBD2. Trimming cost V 5 bases and J 5 bases; bases outside gene matches: 8. The CDR3 is 16 amino acids. Looked up from germline, CDR1 is SGHTA and CDR2 is FQGNSA. The CDR3 coding sequence is TGTGCCAGCAGCCTGACTAGCGGGGGGCATGGGGAGACCCAGTACTTC. This codes for CASSLTSGGHGETQYF.

This clonotype was observed many times. This chain joins TRBV7-6 and TRBJ2-3; D might be TRBD2 (6 bases). CDR1 and CDR2 (germline): SGHVS, FNYEAQ. This CDR3 is 16 amino acids long. The V and J ends lost 3 bases and 2 bases respectively, with 15 bases between them. DNA for the CDR3: TGTGCCAGCAGCTTGGACGGGAGTCCCCCCACAGATACGCAGTATTTT. It yields the protein CASSLDGSPPTDTQYF.

The J gene is TRBJ1-2, the V gene TRBV20-1; 9 bases are shared with TRBD1. Germline V gene sequence: CDR1 DFQATT, CDR2 SNEGSKA (reference sequence). Unmatched junction bases numbered 5, after V lost 2 bases and J lost 1 base. There are 15 residues in the CDR3. The CDR3 nucleotides read TGCAGTGCTAGACCGAGACAGGGGGGTAACTATGGCTACACCTTC. Residues: CSARPRQGGNYGYTF.

V is TRBV24-1 and J is TRBJ2-7; no clear D. The CDR3 loop spans 11 amino acids. Germline V gene lookup returns CDR1 KGHDR and CDR2 SFDVKD. V lost 0 bases and J lost 7, with 3 bases in between. The CDR3 here is CATSDLREQYF. DNA for the CDR3: TGTGCCACCAGTGATTTGCGTGAGCAGTACTTC.

This chain links TRBV28 with TRBJ1-3; D not resolved. Per the germline V gene, CDR1 is MDHEN and CDR2 is SYDVKM. CDR3 length: 13 residues. Trimming left V 8 bases short and J 0 bases short, with 8 bases between. The CDR3 region has the DNA TGTGCCAGCGAAGCCGACTCTGGAAACACCATATATTTT. Protein: CASEADSGNTIYF.

This clonotype showed up many times. This rearrangement joins TRBV7-2 to TRBJ2-3; TRBD2 matches 10 bases. The ends lost 5 bases at V and 1 base at J; junction bases unmatched: 3. This CDR3 contains 15 residues. Per germline, CDR1 SGHTA and CDR2 FQGNSA. This CDR3 reads CASSRGLAGTDTQYF. In DNA form, the CDR3 reads TGTGCCAGCAGCCGTGGACTAGCGGGCACAGATACGCAGTATTTT.

The CDR3 loop is CASSYDRGGVNTEAFF. The CDR3 nucleotides are TGTGCCAGCAGTTACGATCGTGGGGGGGTGAACACTGAAGCTTTCTTT. This sequence joins TRBV6-2 or TRBV6-3 and TRBJ1-1; D might be TRBD1 (5 bases). CDR3 length: 16 amino acids. With 2 bases removed from V and 0 bases from J, the gap between germline ends came to 13 bases. CDR1 and CDR2 from the germline V gene are MNHEY and SVGEGT.

A few counts support this clonotype. As DNA, the CDR3 is TGTGCCACCAGTTGGGGGAACACCGGGGAGCTGTTTTTT. Encoded protein: CATSWGNTGELFF. J is TRBJ2-2 and V is TRBV24-1, with D uncertain. This CDR3 contains 13 residues. The germline V and J ends were trimmed by 6 bases and 1 base, with 5 bases remaining between them. Germline CDR1 reads KGHDR; CDR2 reads SFDVKD.

CDR3 sequence reads: CASSFNYEQYF. The CDR3 DNA is TGTGCCAGCAGTTTTAACTACGAGCAGTACTTC. The V call is TRBV28, the J call TRBJ2-7, with no clear D. Germline CDR1 MDHEN, CDR2 SYDVKM. Trimming cost V 3 bases and J 3 bases, with 3 bases left between them. This CDR3 contains 11 residues.

This clonotype has ten or more counts. The gene calls are TRBV7-2 and TRBJ2-4; 8 bases match TRBD2. The germline CDR1 and CDR2 sequences are SGHTA and FQGNSA. The CDR3 sequence is 14 residues long. J lost 7 bases, V lost 0 bases, and 2 bases had no gene match. The CDR3 region has the DNA TGTGCCAGCAGCTTAGCCGGGGGGGGGAACATTCAGTACTTC. Translating it yields CASSLAGGGNIQYF.

In its sample, this clonotype was seen a few times. In nucleotides, the CDR3 is TGCAGCGTTCAACCTCACGGGGCTGGGGCCAACGTCCTGACTTTC. The encoded protein is CSVQPHGAGANVLTF. V and J are TRBV29-1 and TRBJ2-6, with TRBD2 as a possible D gene (5 bases). This CDR3 contains 15 residues. In germline, CDR1 is SQVTM, CDR2 ANQGSEA. The ends were cut back, 5 bases at V and 2 bases at J, with 13 bases in the middle. Combining the CDR3 with reference TRBV29-1 and TRBJ2-6 gives the whole variable domain SAVISQKPSRDICQRGTSLTIQCQVDSQVTMMFWYRQQPGQSLTLIATANQGSEATYESGFVIDKFPISRPNLTFSTLTVSNMSPEDSSIYLCSVQPHGAGANVLTFGAGSRLTVL.

Comment on this clonotype: The junction and the germline gene differ at one end; a read error may be behind it. The gene calls are TRBV5-1 and TRBJ2-7, with D possibly TRBD1 on 5 matching bases. Germline loops: CDR1 SGHRS, CDR2 YFSETQ. CDR3 length: 14 residues. As DNA, the CDR3 is TGCGCCAGCAGCTTGACGCAGGGTTCCTACGAGCTGTACTTC. Amino acid sequence: CASSLTQGSYELYF.

This clonotype was observed a handful of times. The V call is TRBV12-3 or TRBV12-4, the J call TRBJ1-5; 11 nucleotides match TRBD1. This CDR3 comprises 15 residues. J lost 7 bases, V lost 7 bases, and 9 bases had no gene match. For the CDR3, the DNA is TGTGCCAGCACCTGGACAGGGGGCTTTGGGCAGCCCCAGCATTTT. It translates to CASTWTGGFGQPQHF.

This clonotype was observed a handful of times. The chain employs TRBV28 and TRBJ2-3; D is undetermined. Trimming removed 6 bases at V and 0 bases at J, with 7 bases between. The CDR3 spans 13 residues. CDR1 and CDR2 (germline): MDHEN, SYDVKM. CDR3 DNA sequence: TGTGCCAGCAGGCTCCCAAGCACAGATACGCAGTATTTT. The encoded protein is CASRLPSTDTQYF.

In its sample, this clonotype was seen many times. This chain links TRBV6-2 or TRBV6-3 with TRBJ2-2; 7 nucleotides align to TRBD1. The CDR3 is made up of 14 amino acids. With V trimmed by 2 bases and J by 7 bases, 4 bases remained unmatched. Per germline, CDR1 MNHEY and CDR2 SVGEGT. Here the CDR3 DNA reads TGTGCCAGCAGTTACACCAGGACAGGCGGGGAGCTGTTTTTT. Translated: CASSYTRTGGELFF.

This clonotype was picked up a small number of times. The CDR3 is CASSLGPTGDTQYF. CDR3 DNA: TGTGCCAGCAGCTTAGGACCTACAGGGGATACGCAGTATTTT. This chain connects TRBV7-2 to TRBJ2-3; TRBD1 is a possible D gene (6 bases). CDR3 size: 14 residues. V lost 1 base and J 6 bases, leaving 11 bases between the germline ends. Germline V CDR1 and CDR2: SGHTA, FQGNSA.

The rearrangement joins TRBV6-6 to TRBJ2-2; maybe TRBD2 (6 bases). The CDR3 has 19 amino acids. The V end lost 6 bases, the J end lost 1 base, and 24 bases lay between the germline ends. In germline, CDR1 is MNHNY, CDR2 SVGAGI (reference sequence). CDR3 in amino acids: CASRTVTRAGPLNTGELFF. The CDR3, as DNA: TGTGCCAGCAGAACGGTGACACGCGCGGGGCCGTTGAACACCGGGGAGCTGTTTTTT.